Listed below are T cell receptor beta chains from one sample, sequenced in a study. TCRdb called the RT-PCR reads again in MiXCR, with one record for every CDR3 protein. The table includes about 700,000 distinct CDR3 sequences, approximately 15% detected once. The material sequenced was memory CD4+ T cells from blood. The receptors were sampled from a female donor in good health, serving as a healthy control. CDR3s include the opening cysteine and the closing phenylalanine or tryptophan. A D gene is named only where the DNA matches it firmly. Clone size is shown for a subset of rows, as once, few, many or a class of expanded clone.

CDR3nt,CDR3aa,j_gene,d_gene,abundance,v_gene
TGTGCCTGTCCCCCTAGGGGGCCTGGAAACACCATATATTTT,CACPPRGPGNTIYF,TRBJ1-3,TRBD1,-,TRBV30
TGTGCCAGCGGCGAAGTGGGCGGTGGGCCCCAGCATTTT,CASGEVGGGPQHF,TRBJ1-5,-,-,TRBV6-6
TGTGCCAGCAGCCACGGACAGGCTGGGGCCAACGTCCTGACTTTC,CASSHGQAGANVLTF,TRBJ2-6,TRBD1,few,TRBV11-2
TGTGCCACCAGCAGAGAACGGACTAGCGGGATAGGGAGGTACAATGAGCAGTTCTTC,CATSRERTSGIGRYNEQFF,TRBJ2-1,TRBD2,few,TRBV15
TGTGCCAGTACAAGGGGACAAGCGAACACTGAAGCTTTCTTT,CASTRGQANTEAFF,TRBJ1-1,-,-,TRBV25-1
TGCAGTGCTAGACAGGCCATCGGATGGAACACTGAAGCTTTCTTT,CSARQAIGWNTEAFF,TRBJ1-1,-,few,TRBV20-1
TGCAGCGTCCAGGACAGTCAGAACACTGAAGCTTTCTTT,CSVQDSQNTEAFF,TRBJ1-1,-,-,TRBV29-1
TGTGCCATCGGTGCCACCGGGGAGCTGTTTTTT,CAIGATGELFF,TRBJ2-2,-,many,TRBV10-3
TGTGCCACCAGTGTTGGAGCGGGCCTTGCGAACACCGGGGAGCTGTTTTTT,CATSVGAGLANTGELFF,TRBJ2-2,-,-,TRBV24-1
TGTGCCAGCTCACGGAACTGGGGACCGGACAAGGGAGACGGCTACACCTTC,CASSRNWGPDKGDGYTF,TRBJ1-2,-,-,TRBV18
TGCAGTGCTGGACAGGGACGCTATGGCTACACCTTC,CSAGQGRYGYTF,TRBJ1-2,TRBD1,many,TRBV20-1
TGCAGTGCTAGATTGGCCCCGGGAGGGGATTCACCCCTCCACTTT,CSARLAPGGDSPLHF,TRBJ1-6,-,many,TRBV20-1
TGTGCCAGCACTGAAGGCGCAGGGGAGGGAGTTACGCAGTATTTT,CASTEGAGEGVTQYF,TRBJ2-3,-,-,TRBV2
TGTGCCAGCACCGAGAACCCCGGGACAGGGGGCTTTGGCTACACCTTC,CASTENPGTGGFGYTF,TRBJ1-2,TRBD1,-,TRBV12-3/TRBV12-4
TGTGCCAGCAGCTTAGCGGGGGTGCCGCTGAACACTGAAGCTTTCTTT,CASSLAGVPLNTEAFF,TRBJ1-1,-,-,TRBV7-2
TGTGCCAGCAGCAAATGCCCGGCAGAGGGACAGCCCCAGCATTTT,CASSKCPAEGQPQHF,TRBJ1-5,-,-,TRBV21-1
TGTGCCACCAGTGATGTCCCGGGACAGGGGATCGGGGAGCTGTTTTTT,CATSDVPGQGIGELFF,TRBJ2-2,TRBD1,-,TRBV24-1
TGTGCCAGCAGTTTACAAGGACAGGGGGAGCTGTTTTTT,CASSLQGQGELFF,TRBJ2-2,-,-,TRBV27
TGTGCCAGCAGTTCCACCGGGACGGGCTCCTACAATGAGCAGTTCTTC,CASSSTGTGSYNEQFF,TRBJ2-1,-,many,TRBV12-3/TRBV12-4
TGTGCCAGCAGTCAATTAGCGGTCAATGAGCAGTTCTTC,CASSQLAVNEQFF,TRBJ2-1,-,many,TRBV27
TGCAGGGTCACTAGCGGAAGCACAGATACGCAGTATTTT,CRVTSGSTDTQYF,TRBJ2-3,TRBD2,few,TRBV29-1
TGTGCCAGCAGCAACCGGGGACAGGGGGGCTATACGACCCTCCACTTT,CASSNRGQGGYTTLHF,TRBJ1-6,TRBD1,-,TRBV6-5
TGTGCCAGCAATCCATCCGGGAGGGTTTATGGCTACACCTTC,CASNPSGRVYGYTF,TRBJ1-2,-,-,TRBV6-2/TRBV6-3
TGTGCCATCAAAGGGACAGGGGGCAACTACGAGCAGTACTTC,CAIKGTGGNYEQYF,TRBJ2-7,TRBD1,-,TRBV10-3
TGTGCCAGCAGTACCTACAGCGGGGCTCACAATGAGCAGTTCTTC,CASSTYSGAHNEQFF,TRBJ2-1,TRBD2,once,TRBV7-9
TGTGCCAGCAGCACAACTCAGGGAAACACTGAAGCTTTCTTT,CASSTTQGNTEAFF,TRBJ1-1,-,-,TRBV6-5
TGTGCCAGCAGTTTATCGTTGCACTCCTACGAGCAGTACTTC,CASSLSLHSYEQYF,TRBJ2-7,-,many,TRBV27
TGTGCCAGCAGCGTAGTCAGCAAGATGAACACTGAAGCTTTCTTT,CASSVVSKMNTEAFF,TRBJ1-1,-,-,TRBV9
TGTGCCAGCAGAGCTCCTGGGACTAGCGGCAAAAACATTCAGTACTTC,CASRAPGTSGKNIQYF,TRBJ2-4,TRBD2,many,TRBV6-5
TGCGCCAGCAGCCAAGAGACGGGAGGGGGAACAGATACGCAGTATTTT,CASSQETGGGTDTQYF,TRBJ2-3,TRBD2,many,TRBV4-1
TGTGCCTGGAGCCGAGGTACAGCTGAAGCTTTCTTT,CAWSRGTAEAFF,TRBJ1-1,-,few,TRBV30
TGCGCCAGCAGCCCGATAGCGGGAGCCAACAATGAGCAGTTCTTC,CASSPIAGANNEQFF,TRBJ2-1,TRBD2,few,TRBV5-1
TGCAGTGCTAGAGATTCGGGCCACTCCCCTGAAGCTTTCTTT,CSARDSGHSPEAFF,TRBJ1-1,-,few,TRBV20-1
TGTGCCAGCAGCCCCCGTGGAAGCGTAGACACTGAAGCTTTCTTT,CASSPRGSVDTEAFF,TRBJ1-1,-,few,TRBV7-9
TGCGCCAGCGGCCCGACTAGTTTCGATACGCAGTATTTT,CASGPTSFDTQYF,TRBJ2-3,-,few,TRBV5-1
TGTGCCACCAGCAGAGTTGGGACAGGGAAATTCTACGAGCAGTACTTC,CATSRVGTGKFYEQYF,TRBJ2-7,TRBD1,many,TRBV15
TGTGCCAGCAGCTTGAAGAGCGGGGGGGCCGAGACGCAGTATTTT,CASSLKSGGAETQYF,TRBJ2-3,TRBD2,few,TRBV5-4